A single sample gave rise to the 21 T cell receptor beta chains below, sequenced in a study of blood T cell repertoires in COVID-19. Sequencing was performed with immunoSEQ multiplex PCR; in TCRdb, only in-frame clones are kept and a portion is missing. The top ten hold 8% to 13% of the sample, which has 180,000 or so clones, around 79% seen once. The sequenced material came from PBMCs or T cells enriched from blood (not recorded which). These receptors originate from a man aged 50 or older who had recovered from COVID-19.

This clone was detected only a few times. The chain couples TRBV7-3 to TRBJ2-3, with TRBD1 matching 7 bases. V lost 6 bases, J lost 2 bases, and 5 bases stayed unmatched. Germline-derived CDR1 and CDR2 are SGHTA and FQGTGA. This CDR3 spans 14 amino acids. CDR3 region: CASRSGTATDTQYF. CDR3 bases: TGTGCCAGCAGATCCGGGACAGCCACAGATACGCAGTATTTT.

The chain links TRBV7-8 to TRBJ2-7, with TRBD2 as a possible D gene (6 bases). Trimming removed 5 bases at V and 4 bases at J, with 15 bases between. CDR3 size: 14 residues. Germline lookup yields CDR1 SGHVS and CDR2 FQNEAQ. This chain's CDR3 is CASSPRDGRYEQYF. DNA of the CDR3: TGTGCCAGCAGCCCCCGGGACGGGAGATACGAGCAGTACTTC.

This chain joins TRBV6-5 and TRBJ2-2; D is possibly TRBD1 (7 bases). Germline V gives CDR1 MNHEY, CDR2 SVGAGI. Trimming took off 5 bases at V and 5 bases at J, with 15 bases between the two ends. This CDR3 region has 15 residues. CDR3 sequence: CASSRGGGNTGELFF. The DNA for the CDR3 is TGTGCCAGCAGTAGAGGAGGGGGCAATACCGGGGAGCTGTTTTTT.

The chain uses TRBV12-5 and TRBJ2-2, with D possibly matching TRBD2 (6 bases). Trimming removed 3 bases at V and 0 bases at J, with 8 bases between. The CDR3 is 15 amino acids. Per the germline V gene, CDR1 is LGHNT and CDR2 is FRNRAP. The CDR3 here is CASGFGGSNTGELFF. The CDR3 DNA reads as TGTGCTAGTGGTTTCGGGGGATCGAACACCGGGGAGCTGTTTTTT.

The chain has TRBV6-6 and TRBJ2-2, with D tentatively TRBD1 (6 bases). Trimming left V 2 bases short and J 4 bases short, with 14 bases between. Germline-derived CDR1 and CDR2 are MNHNY and SVGAGI (reference sequence). The CDR3 spans 16 residues. This CDR3 is CASSYPGQATTGELFF. The CDR3 coding sequence is TGTGCCAGCAGTTACCCGGGACAAGCAACCACCGGGGAGCTGTTTTTT.

In DNA form, the CDR3 reads TGTGCCAGCAGCCAAGACCACAGCCAAGAGACCCAGTACTTC. Protein: CASSQDHSQETQYF. The V and J genes are TRBV3-1 (or the pseudogene TRBV3-2) and TRBJ2-5; D not certain. This CDR3 contains 14 residues. V gave up 0 bases and J gave up 1 base, with 6 bases separating them. Germline CDR1 reads LGHDT; CDR2 reads YNNKEL (reference sequence).

The chain employs TRBV28 and TRBJ1-6; D remains ambiguous. Trimming shortened V by 6 bases and J by 5 bases, and 23 bases separated the two germline ends. Germline assignment: CDR1 MDHEN and CDR2 SYDVKM. CDR3 length equals 18 residues. The CDR3 is CASRVLDRRTGDNSPLHF. CDR3 DNA: TGTGCCAGCAGGGTCCTGGACCGCCGGACGGGAGATAATTCACCCCTCCACTTT.

This chain uses TRBV20-1 with TRBJ2-3; 7 nucleotides align to TRBD1. Germline loops: CDR1 DFQATT, CDR2 SNEGSKA (reference sequence). The CDR3 runs to 11 residues. V shed 7 bases, J shed 5 bases, and the junction held 3 bases outside the gene matches. The CDR3 bases are TGCAGTGTTCCAGGGGGAGATACGCAGTATTTT. It encodes CSVPGGDTQYF.

The table lists this clone with a few counts. V usage is TRBV27 and J usage is TRBJ1-1; 8 bases line up with TRBD1. J lost 2 bases, V lost 6 bases, and 8 bases had no gene match. CDR3 size: 15 residues. CDR1 MNHEY and CDR2 SMNVEV come from the germline V gene (reference sequence). DNA for the CDR3: TGTGCCAGCAGCCTACAGGGGGTTCGAAACACTGAAGCTTTCTTT. This codes for CASSLQGVRNTEAFF.

J is TRBJ2-2 and V is TRBV2; 9 bases line up with TRBD2. Germline CDR1 SNHLY, CDR2 FYNNEI. Losses at the gene ends were 2 bases for V and 6 bases for J; bases not matched to a gene: 7. The CDR3 totals 16 residues. The chain's CDR3 is CASSESRGLAAGELFF. Written as DNA, the CDR3 is TGTGCCAGCAGTGAAAGTAGGGGACTAGCCGCCGGGGAGCTGTTTTTT.

The V gene is TRBV28, the J gene TRBJ1-2; TRBD1 is a possible D gene (6 bases). V lost 7 bases, J lost 2 bases, and 8 bases lay in between. The CDR3 is 12 amino acids. Germline V gene sequence: CDR1 MDHEN, CDR2 SYDVKM. CDR3 loop: CASNRENYGYTF. In DNA, the CDR3 is TGTGCCAGCAACAGGGAAAACTATGGCTACACCTTC.

The rearrangement uses TRBV28 and TRBJ2-7; no clear D. Germline CDR1 and CDR2: MDHEN and SYDVKM. This CDR3 region has 12 residues. V was cut by 4 bases and J by 4 bases, with 8 bases left in between. CDR3 nucleotides: TGTGCCAGCAGTTCGATGAGGTACGAGCAGTACTTC. Its protein is CASSSMRYEQYF.

This clone occurred once. This rearrangement joins TRBV7-8 to TRBJ2-1; 12 bases agree with TRBD2. The germline CDR1 and CDR2 sequences are SGHVS and FQNEAQ. Trimming cost V 3 bases and J 6 bases; bases outside gene matches: 15. The CDR3 has 19 amino acids. The CDR3, as DNA: TGTGCCAGCAGCTTCCTCGCTAAGACTAGCGGGGGTCTCGGCAATGAGCAGTTCTTC. Its translation is CASSFLAKTSGGLGNEQFF.

The rearrangement links TRBV19 to TRBJ1-1, with 7 bases lining up with TRBD1. V shed 6 bases, J shed 4 bases, and the junction held 11 bases outside the gene matches. The CDR3 length is 15 residues. Germline-derived CDR1 and CDR2 are LNHDA and SQIVND (reference sequence). DNA for the CDR3: TGTGCCAGTAGCAGCTCAGGGGGTTTGGGCACTGAAGCTTTCTTT. As protein: CASSSSGGLGTEAFF.

The rearrangement uses TRBV14 and TRBJ2-7, with TRBD1 matching over 9 bases. The CDR3 has 15 residues. V lost 2 bases, J lost 1 base, and 3 bases stayed unmatched. Germline V gene lookup returns CDR1 SGHDN and CDR2 FVKESK. The CDR3 nucleotides are TGTGCCAGCAGCCAATGGGGACAGGGTTCCTACGAGCAGTACTTC. This codes for CASSQWGQGSYEQYF.

CDR3 bases: TGTGCCAGCGGACGGGACAGGGGGGATGAAAAACTGTTTTTT. Its protein is CASGRDRGDEKLFF. The rearrangement joins TRBV7-2 to TRBJ1-4; TRBD1 agrees at 11 bases. Germline V lookup: CDR1 SGHTA, CDR2 FQGNSA. The CDR3 covers 14 residues. V dropped 8 bases and J dropped 6; count of bases not matched to a gene: 5. The full variable domain, with the rest looked up from reference TRBV7-2 and TRBJ1-4, is GAGVSQSPSNKVTEKGKDVELRCDPISGHTALYWYRQSLGQGLEFLIYFQGNSAPDKSGLPSDRFSAERTGGSVSTLTIQRTQQEDSAVYLCASGRDRGDEKLFFGSGTQLSVL.

This clone was observed a few times. The rearrangement links TRBV5-1 to TRBJ2-3; D may be TRBD1 (5 bases). Germline V gene sequence: CDR1 SGHRS, CDR2 YFSETQ. The CDR3 consists of 15 residues. V was pared by 4 bases and J by 1 base, with 13 bases between. The CDR3 here is CASSKDSLGTDTQYF. CDR3 coding DNA: TGCGCCAGCAGCAAAGACAGCCTGGGCACAGATACGCAGTATTTT.

The rearrangement joins TRBV6-5 to TRBJ1-5; 7 positions agree with TRBD1. Germline values: CDR1 MNHEY, CDR2 SVGAGI. The ends lost 7 bases at V and 3 bases at J; junction bases unmatched: 3. CDR3 length: 13 residues. The CDR3 is CASMTGFNQPQHF. The DNA of the CDR3 is TGTGCCAGCATGACAGGGTTCAATCAGCCCCAGCATTTT.

This chain uses TRBV2 with TRBJ1-5; possible D gene TRBD1, 5 bases. The germline V gene encodes CDR1 SNHLY and CDR2 FYNNEI. V shed 4 bases and J shed 0 bases, with 7 bases lying between them. The CDR3 contains 14 residues. For the CDR3, the DNA is TGTGCCAGCAGTGGACAGTATAGCAATCAGCCCCAGCATTTT. Protein: CASSGQYSNQPQHF.

The genes are TRBV5-4 and TRBJ1-3, with D tentatively TRBD1 (6 bases). Germline CDR1 is SGHNT and CDR2 is YYREEE (reference sequence). CDR3 length: 16 residues. V was shortened by 0 bases and J by 4 bases, with 14 bases between the two germline ends. CDR3 residues: CASSLDQQGGGNTIYF. CDR3 in DNA: TGTGCCAGCAGCTTGGATCAACAGGGCGGAGGAAACACCATATATTTT. The variable domain in full, with the rest retrieved from reference TRBV5-4 and TRBJ1-3, is ETGVTQSPTHLIKTRGQQVTLRCSSQSGHNTVSWYQQALGQGPQFIFQYYREEENGRGNFPPRFSGLQFPNYSSELNVNALELDDSALYLCASSLDQQGGGNTIYFGEGSWLTVV.

The V call is TRBV18, the J call TRBJ1-6; possibly TRBD1 for D (5 bases). Trimming cost V 2 bases and J 7 bases, with 12 bases left between them. The CDR3 loop spans 15 amino acids. The germline CDR1 and CDR2 sequences are KGHSH and LQKENI. The CDR3 reads CASSPMRQQNSPLHF. CDR3 coding DNA: TGTGCCAGCTCACCAATGAGACAGCAAAATTCACCCCTCCACTTT.